The table lists the clone carrying this T cell receptor beta chain with a few counts. Its antigen is still unknown. The PCR had 60 Vbeta and 13 Jbeta primers. Profiled with immunoSEQ multiplex PCR; TCRdb holds only in-frame clones, not every one. This sample yields more than 95,000 clones, of which more than 9.5% are seen a single time; about a sixth belongs to the top ten. The data derive from a study of cytomegalovirus exposure and HLA in healthy donors. Study-level points and caveats: In a later analysis, fewer than 20,000 TCR beta sequences were associated with HLA alleles at 0.05 false discovery rate.

The J segment lost 2 bases and the V segment lost 0 bases, leaving 7 bases of the junction unmatched. Germline V gene data show CDR1 as SGHNT and CDR2 as YYREEE (reference sequence). This CDR3 is 16 amino acids long. The clonotype was recovered from a man in his forties in good health and CMV-seropositive. J is TRBJ1-2 and V is TRBV5-4; 7 positions agree with TRBD1. What was sequenced was PBMCs. The DNA of the CDR3 is TGTGCCAGCAGCTTGGATCCAGGGGGGTGGAACTATGGCTACACCTTC. It yields the protein CASSLDPGGWNYGYTF.